A selection of T cell receptor beta chains follows, all from one sample in a study of shared clonotypes between healthy human individuals. Profiled with immunoSEQ multiplex PCR; TCRdb holds only in-frame clones, not every one. Here the sample spans some 2.1 million clones, approximately 92% being singletons. The sample comprised naive CD8+ T cells from PBMCs. The receptors were sampled from a man younger than 35 in good health. Some clones in this sample may be carry-over from other donors' samples. CDR3s include the opening cysteine and the closing phenylalanine or tryptophan. The D gene is left open where the match is weak. Expanded clones are given a class, and other clones once, few, many or no size at all.

clone_size,v_call,d_call,j_call,cdr3_aa,cdr3_nt
NA,TRBV11-2,TRBD1,TRBJ1-2,CASWTGLGYGYTF,TGTGCCAGTTGGACAGGGTTGGGATATGGCTACACCTTC
NA,TRBV7-3,NA,TRBJ2-5,CASSLLGSQETQYF,TGTGCCAGCAGCTTGTTAGGATCCCAAGAGACCCAGTACTTC
NA,TRBV13,NA,TRBJ2-7,CASSGRDTYEQYF,TGTGCCAGCAGCGGGAGGGACACCTACGAGCAGTACTTC
NA,TRBV28,TRBD1,TRBJ1-2,CASSEGTGEVGYTF,TGTGCCAGCAGCGAGGGGACAGGGGAGGTGGGCTACACCTTC
NA,TRBV28,NA,TRBJ1-5,CASSWDSRQPQHF,TGTGCCAGCAGTTGGGACTCTAGGCAGCCCCAGCATTTT
NA,TRBV7-9,NA,TRBJ2-3,CASRYSGPYTDTQYF,TGTGCCAGCAGATATTCGGGGCCTTACACAGATACGCAGTATTTT
NA,TRBV7-9,TRBD1,TRBJ1-2,CASSLGTGVGYTF,TGTGCCAGCAGCTTGGGGACAGGGGTCGGCTACACCTTC
NA,TRBV5-1,TRBD1,TRBJ1-2,CASSLEGAYGYTF,TGCGCCAGCAGCTTGGAGGGGGCCTATGGCTACACCTTC
NA,TRBV7-6,NA,TRBJ1-4,CASSLAGADEKLFF,TGTGCCAGCAGCTTAGCAGGGGCTGATGAAAAACTGTTTTTT
NA,TRBV9,NA,TRBJ1-4,CASSAQSGRDTSTNEKLFF,TGTGCCAGCAGCGCCCAATCAGGCCGGGACACTTCAACTAATGAAAAACTGTTTTTT
NA,TRBV7-9,NA,TRBJ1-3,CASSGEDTIVQGNTIYF,TGTGCCAGCAGCGGGGAGGATACGATTGTACAGGGAAACACCATATATTTT
few,TRBV7-9,NA,TRBJ1-5,CASSMDSLNQPQHF,TGTGCCAGCAGCATGGACAGCTTGAATCAGCCCCAGCATTTT
NA,TRBV7-2,NA,TRBJ2-1,CASSMDWNNEQFF,TGTGCCAGCAGCATGGACTGGAACAATGAGCAGTTCTTC